The 9 T cell receptor beta chains reported below all come from one sample, sequenced in a study of brain T cells in children with intractable seizures. TCRdb's copy holds only in-frame clones and misses some; the assay was immunoSEQ multiplex PCR. The repertoire holds 340,000 or so clones, 85% to 95% seen once, with about 6% in the top ten. The sample's time point: blood from clinic visit 5 months post-surgery; TSC patient then seizure free. Material: peripheral blood, obtained about 5 months after surgery. These receptor sequences come from a boy under two years old with tuberous sclerosis and intractable seizures.

The V call is TRBV7-3, the J call TRBJ2-1; TRBD2 might be the D (5 bases). V gave up 3 bases and J gave up 5 bases, with 11 bases separating them. This CDR3 has 14 residues. Germline CDR1 is SGHTA and CDR2 is FQGTGA. The CDR3 sequence is CASSFKLRDNEQFF. CDR3 coding DNA: TGTGCCAGCAGCTTCAAGCTGCGGGACAATGAGCAGTTCTTC.

The gene calls are TRBV14 and TRBJ1-3; 7 bases match TRBD1. The CDR3 covers 17 residues. V shed 0 bases and J 1 base; nucleotides not matched to a gene: 6. The germline V gene encodes CDR1 SGHDN and CDR2 FVKESK. CDR3 sequence: CASSQEEGAWSGNTIYF. CDR3 sequence (DNA): TGTGCCAGCAGCCAAGAGGAGGGGGCATGGTCTGGAAACACCATATATTTT.

The CDR3 is CASGLQLTGTENTEAFF. The CDR3 region has the DNA TGTGCTAGTGGTTTGCAATTGACCGGGACAGAGAACACTGAAGCTTTCTTT. The genes are TRBV12-5 and TRBJ1-1, with 7 positions matching TRBD1. The V segment lost 2 bases and the J segment 1 base; nucleotides outside the gene matches: 10. The CDR3 loop spans 17 amino acids. Germline V gene data show CDR1 as LGHNT and CDR2 as FRNRAP.

The rearrangement links TRBV11-3 to TRBJ2-7, with D possibly called TRBD1 or TRBD2 (5 bases each). The CDR3 has 15 amino acids. Germline lookup yields CDR1 SGHNT and CDR2 YENEEA. V was shortened by 0 bases and J by 1 base, with 10 bases between the two germline ends. The CDR3 loop is CASSLDRDVSYEQYF. CDR3 bases: TGTGCCAGCAGCTTAGATAGGGACGTTTCCTACGAGCAGTACTTC.

This rearrangement joins TRBV2 to TRBJ1-2; D might be TRBD1 (5 bases). CDR1 and CDR2 from the germline V gene are SNHLY and FYNNEI. With 7 bases removed from V and 0 bases from J, the gap between germline ends came to 24 bases. CDR3 length: 18 residues. In nucleotides, the CDR3 is TGTGCCAGCACCTCGATCGCGGCGGGGACCCCGTCTAACTATGGCTACACCTTC. Residues: CASTSIAAGTPSNYGYTF.

The chain joins TRBV5-1 to TRBJ2-2, with D perhaps matching TRBD1 or TRBD2 (6 bases each). The V end lost 4 bases, the J end lost 5 bases, and 15 bases lay between the germline ends. CDR1 is SGHRS and CDR2 is YFSETQ in the germline V gene. The CDR3 covers 15 residues. The CDR3 DNA reads TGCGCCAGCAGCCCCCAGACAGGAGGGACCGGGGAGCTGTTTTTT. It codes for CASSPQTGGTGELFF.

This sequence joins TRBV19 and TRBJ1-2, with D maybe TRBD1 (5 bases). The CDR3 extends over 13 amino acids. The V and J ends lost 5 bases and 2 bases respectively, with 9 bases between them. Per the germline V gene, CDR1 is LNHDA and CDR2 is SQIVND (reference sequence). For the CDR3, the DNA is TGTGCCAGTAGTCCCCGACAGAACTATGGCTACACCTTC. This encodes CASSPRQNYGYTF. Full variable domain (outside the CDR3, taken from reference TRBV19 and TRBJ1-2): DGGITQSPKYLFRKEGQNVTLSCEQNLNHDAMYWYRQDPGQGLRLIYYSQIVNDFQKGDIAEGYSVSREKKESFPLTVTSAQKNPTAFYLCASSPRQNYGYTFGSGTRLTVV.

The rearrangement links TRBV5-6 to TRBJ1-1, with 9 positions matching TRBD1. The CDR3 extends over 16 amino acids. The J segment lost 4 bases and the V segment lost 1 base, leaving 8 bases of the junction unmatched. Germline lookup yields CDR1 SGHDT and CDR2 YYEEEE. The CDR3 reads CASSLFGQGSSTEAFF. CDR3 nucleotide sequence: TGTGCCAGCAGCTTGTTCGGACAGGGGTCTAGCACTGAAGCTTTCTTT.

The genes are TRBV11-3 and TRBJ2-5, with no clear D. Germline CDR1 and CDR2: SGHNT and YENEEA. The V and J ends lost 1 base and 2 bases respectively, with 11 bases between them. The CDR3 runs 15 residues. CDR3 coding DNA: TGTGCCAGCAGCTTAGGGGTATCGGTTCAAGAGACCCAGTACTTC. This gives the protein CASSLGVSVQETQYF. The complete variable domain, with remaining parts taken from reference TRBV11-3 and TRBJ2-5, reads EAGVVQSPRYKIIEKKQPVAFWCNPISGHNTLYWYLQNLGQGPELLIRYENEEAVDDSQLPKDRFSAERLKGVDSTLKIQPAELGDSAVYLCASSLGVSVQETQYFGPGTRLLVL.